The clone carrying this TCR beta chain has a single count. Whenever a sample was processed, at least 6.5 million PBMCs were isolated. CDR1 and CDR2 (germline): SGHAT, FQNNGV. Trimming cost V 2 bases and J 8 bases, with 10 bases left between them. CDR3 length: 13 amino acids. The sample comes from a study of blood T cells in healthy people across ages. Next came a second PCR, run for about 7 to 12 cycles, which used a sample-barcoded 5' primer along with a J-beta primer mix. All cDNA molecules were each tagged by a template-switch adaptor with 12 random nucleotides. From the 5' RACE reads, TCRdb called clonotypes with MiXCR, one entry per CDR3 protein. This table has approximately 600,000 distinct CDR3 sequences, roughly 53% appearing once.

This sequence joins TRBV11-2 and TRBJ2-1; D perhaps matches TRBD1 (6 bases). The TCR comes from a man aged 55 to 70 in good health. Material: blood. The CDR3 nucleotides read TGTGCCAGCAGCTTATTTCAGGGGTATGAGCAGTTCTTC. Protein product: CASSLFQGYEQFF. Using reference TRBV11-2 and TRBJ2-1 for the parts outside the CDR3, the full variable domain is EAGVAQSPRYKIIEKRQSVAFWCNPISGHATLYWYQQILGQGPKLLIQFQNNGVVDDSQLPKDRFSAERLKGVDSTLKIQPAKLEDSAVYLCASSLFQGYEQFFGPGTRLTVL.